These 23 T cell receptor beta chains came from one sample sequenced in a study of blood T cells in healthy people across ages. With a J-beta primer mix and a sample-barcoded 5' primer, a second PCR ran about 6 to 11 cycles. TCRdb processed the 5' RACE reads anew with MiXCR; each CDR3 protein has one entry. The sample lists approximately 780,000 distinct CDR3 sequences; 20% to 30% were seen once. The sample also formed part of further work on T cells of mothers and their children.

Sequences were obtained from blood. The receptor set was obtained from a boy younger than 18 in good health.

The V and J genes are TRBV6-2 or TRBV6-3 and TRBJ1-2; 7 nucleotides align to TRBD1. The CDR3 sequence is 15 residues long. The J segment lost 2 bases and the V segment lost 5 bases, leaving 8 bases of the junction unmatched. The germline V gene has CDR1 MNHEY and CDR2 SVGEGT. Written as DNA, the CDR3 is TGTGCCAGCAGTAGCGGGACAGTTGACAACTATGGCTACACCTTC. It encodes CASSSGTVDNYGYTF.

The CDR3 DNA sequence: TGTGCCAGCAGTTGGGGCTTGGGGGGAACGAACACTGAAGCTTTCTTT. Protein product: CASSWGLGGTNTEAFF. The V call is TRBV28, the J call TRBJ1-1, with TRBD1 as a possible D gene (5 bases). V lost 4 bases and J lost 1, with 16 bases in between. The germline V gene encodes CDR1 MDHEN and CDR2 SYDVKM. CDR3 size: 16 residues. The whole variable domain, filled in from reference TRBV28 and TRBJ1-1, reads DVKVTQSSRYLVKRTGEKVFLECVQDMDHENMFWYRQDPGLGLRLIYFSYDVKMKEKGDIPEGYSVSREKKERFSLILESASTNQTSMYLCASSWGLGGTNTEAFFGQGTRLTVV.

The chain carries TRBV9 and TRBJ1-2; 9 bases line up with TRBD1. Germline CDR1 and CDR2: SGDLS and YYNGEE. The junction had 10 bases not matched to a gene; V was cut back by 6 bases and J by 7 bases. The CDR3 consists of 14 residues. This CDR3 is CASNPTGGGGGYTF. The CDR3 DNA sequence: TGTGCCAGCAACCCGACAGGGGGTGGTGGTGGCTACACCTTC. Together with reference TRBV9 and TRBJ1-2, the CDR3 gives the full variable domain: DSGVTQTPKHLITATGQRVTLRCSPRSGDLSVYWYQQSLDQGLQFLIQYYNGEERAKGNILERFSAQQFPDLHSELNLSSLELGDSALYFCASNPTGGGGGYTFGSGTRLTVV.

The chain carries TRBV9 and TRBJ2-7; maybe TRBD2 (5 bases). This CDR3 region has 15 residues. The V end lost 4 bases, the J end lost 0 bases, and 14 bases lay between the germline ends. Germline V gene lookup returns CDR1 SGDLS and CDR2 YYNGEE. The CDR3 here is CASSPQSGDSYEQYF. CDR3 DNA sequence: TGTGCCAGCAGCCCCCAAAGCGGCGACTCCTACGAGCAGTACTTC.

The gene calls are TRBV12-3 or TRBV12-4 and TRBJ2-5; D may be TRBD1 or TRBD2 (5 bases each). The V and J ends lost 0 bases and 4 bases respectively, with 12 bases between them. CDR3 size: 15 residues. The CDR3 sequence: CASSLAGREGETQYF. DNA for the CDR3: TGTGCCAGCAGTTTAGCGGGACGGGAAGGAGAGACCCAGTACTTC.

The chain couples TRBV7-9 to TRBJ1-6, with a weak D call TRBD1 (5 bases). The germline CDR1 and CDR2 sequences are SEHNR and FQNEAQ (reference sequence). The CDR3 sequence is 15 residues long. Trimming removed 5 bases from V and 9 bases from J, with 17 bases in between. The CDR3 sequence is CASSPQSAGTSPLHF. As DNA, the CDR3 is TGTGCCAGCAGCCCCCAATCGGCAGGGACTTCACCCCTCCACTTT.

The rearrangement uses TRBV19 and TRBJ2-1; 11 nucleotides match TRBD2. The CDR3 extends over 14 amino acids. V shed 2 bases, J shed 9 bases, and the junction held 3 bases outside the gene matches. Germline CDR1 is LNHDA and CDR2 is SQIVND (reference sequence). The CDR3 DNA follows: TGTGCCAGTAGTATAACTAGCGGGGGTAGTGAGCAGTTCTTC. This codes for CASSITSGGSEQFF. The full variable domain, rest sourced from reference TRBV19 and TRBJ2-1, is DGGITQSPKYLFRKEGQNVTLSCEQNLNHDAMYWYRQDPGQGLRLIYYSQIVNDFQKGDIAEGYSVSREKKESFPLTVTSAQKNPTAFYLCASSITSGGSEQFFGPGTRLTVL.

This clonotype was seen a handful of times. The V gene is TRBV20-1, the J gene TRBJ1-4; D is unresolved. V was trimmed by 7 bases and J by 7 bases, leaving 16 bases between them. The CDR3 spans 13 residues. Germline values: CDR1 DFQATT, CDR2 SNEGSKA (reference sequence). The CDR3 spells CSGQKRQLEKLFF. The CDR3 DNA reads as TGCAGTGGGCAAAAGAGGCAGCTTGAAAAACTGTTTTTT.

This clonotype was seen a handful of times. This chain uses TRBV18 with TRBJ2-1; tentatively, D is TRBD1 (5 bases). The germline CDR1 and CDR2 sequences are KGHSH and LQKENI. The CDR3 consists of 15 residues. Trimming cost V 7 bases and J 6 bases, with 19 bases left between them. CDR3 protein: CASYQRAGLSNEQFF. The DNA of the CDR3 is TGTGCCAGCTACCAGCGAGCAGGGTTGTCCAATGAGCAGTTCTTC.

The V and J genes are TRBV19 and TRBJ2-7; a possible D gene is TRBD2 (6 bases). The V and J ends lost 4 bases and 2 bases respectively, with 12 bases between them. The V gene's germline CDR1 is LNHDA and CDR2 SQIVND (reference sequence). This CDR3 has 14 residues. CDR3 in amino acids: CASSRGDFPYEQYF. The CDR3 DNA reads TGTGCCAGTAGTAGGGGGGATTTTCCCTACGAGCAGTACTTC.

The CDR3 DNA sequence: TGCGCCAGCAGCCAAGATGTAAGGCCCTACGAGCAGTACTTC. It translates to CASSQDVRPYEQYF. The V and J genes are TRBV4-1 and TRBJ2-5; D call uncertain. Matching the DNA end better, TRBJ2-7 makes the J call doubtful. The CDR3 totals 14 residues. Germline V gene sequence: CDR1 MGHRA, CDR2 YSYEKL.

This clonotype came up a few times. A read error may account for a junction end that differs from germline. This rearrangement joins TRBV7-7 to TRBJ1-6, with 7 positions matching TRBD1. Germline V gives CDR1 SSHAT, CDR2 FNYEAQ (reference sequence). The CDR3 covers 14 residues. CDR3 region: CASSLRDSGSPLHF. CDR3 sequence (DNA): TGTGCTAGCAGCTTAAGGGACAGCGGTTCACCCCTCCACTTT.

The chain joins TRBV5-1 to TRBJ2-1; D might be TRBD1 or TRBD2, each matching 7 bases. The CDR3 has 17 residues. Trimming removed 4 bases from V and 4 bases from J, with 21 bases in between. Germline loops: CDR1 SGHRS, CDR2 YFSETQ. The CDR3 protein is CASSEYINRGGYNEQFF. The CDR3 nucleotides are TGCGCCAGCAGCGAATACATAAACAGGGGAGGGTACAATGAGCAGTTCTTC.

This clonotype was picked up a small number of times. The CDR3: CASRPAGGPHNEQFF. CDR3 nucleotides: TGTGCCAGCAGGCCAGCGGGGGGGCCCCACAATGAGCAGTTCTTC. The chain links TRBV27 to TRBJ2-1; the match to TRBD2 covers 10 bases. CDR1 MNHEY and CDR2 SMNVEV come from the germline V gene (reference sequence). The CDR3 has 15 residues. The ends lost 6 bases at V and 5 bases at J; junction bases unmatched: 7.

CDR3 bases: TGTGCCAGCAGCTTGCGAGCGGGGGGAAATCAAGAGACCCAGTACTTC. Translated: CASSLRAGGNQETQYF. The rearrangement uses TRBV7-6 and TRBJ2-5; TRBD2 matches at 9 bases. Germline V gene data show CDR1 as SGHVS and CDR2 as FNYEAQ. Trimming cost V 3 bases and J 2 bases; bases outside gene matches: 7. The CDR3 length is 16 residues. The full variable domain, rest sourced from reference TRBV7-6 and TRBJ2-5, is GAGVSQSPRYKVTKRGQDVALRCDPISGHVSLYWYRQALGQGPEFLTYFNYEAQQDKSGLPNDRFSAERPEGSISTLTIQRTEQRDSAMYRCASSLRAGGNQETQYFGPGTRLLVL.

This sequence joins TRBV10-3 and TRBJ2-5, with D hard to call. The CDR3 loop spans 12 amino acids. CDR1 ENHRY and CDR2 SYGVKD come from the germline V gene. V was cut by 6 bases and J by 5 bases, with 10 bases left in between. CDR3 sequence (DNA): TGTGCCATCAGGGATGGGTTGGAGACCCAGTACTTC. This translates into CAIRDGLETQYF.

This clonotype was detected many times. This chain links TRBV28 with TRBJ2-7; D possibly uses TRBD1 or TRBD2 (5 bases each). Trimming pared 2 bases from V and 3 bases from J, leaving 17 bases between. Germline CDR1 MDHEN, CDR2 SYDVKM. CDR3 length: 16 amino acids. This CDR3 is CASSLTPGRGVYEQYF. The CDR3 region has the DNA TGTGCCAGCAGTTTAACACCCGGGCGAGGGGTCTACGAGCAGTACTTC. Full variable domain (rest looked up from reference TRBV28 and TRBJ2-7): DVKVTQSSRYLVKRTGEKVFLECVQDMDHENMFWYRQDPGLGLRLIYFSYDVKMKEKGDIPEGYSVSREKKERFSLILESASTNQTSMYLCASSLTPGRGVYEQYFGPGTRLTVT.

There are a few counts of this clonotype. The chain links TRBV27 to TRBJ1-1; 7 positions agree with TRBD1. The CDR3 runs 12 residues. Trimming took 9 bases from V and 4 from J; bases not matched to a gene: 5. The V gene's germline CDR1 is MNHEY and CDR2 SMNVEV (reference sequence). The CDR3 nucleotides read TGTGCCAGACAGGGGTGCAGCACTGAAGCTTTCTTT. This sequence encodes CARQGCSTEAFF.

The chain links TRBV24-1 to TRBJ2-7; D may be TRBD1 or TRBD2 (5 bases each). The J call is in doubt because the DNA end fits TRBJ2-1 better. This CDR3 is 16 amino acids long. Germline CDR1 is KGHDR and CDR2 is SFDVKD. CDR3 sequence: CATSDPTGTAVAEQFF. As DNA, the CDR3 is TGTGCCACCAGTGATCCTACCGGGACGGCGGTGGCTGAGCAGTTCTTC.

Only a few counts were recorded for this clonotype. The CDR3 loop is CASSTRRSQETQYF. CDR3 bases: TGTGCCAGCAGTACCAGGAGGAGCCAAGAGACCCAGTACTTC. This chain joins TRBV28 and TRBJ2-5, with D perhaps matching TRBD2 (5 bases). The germline V gene has CDR1 MDHEN and CDR2 SYDVKM. V gave up 5 bases and J gave up 1 base, with 11 bases separating them. The CDR3 is 14 amino acids.

The chain combines TRBV5-1 with TRBJ2-7; 7 nucleotides match TRBD1. V lost 5 bases, J lost 3 bases, and 11 bases stayed unmatched. Germline V gene data show CDR1 as SGHRS and CDR2 as YFSETQ. This CDR3 comprises 15 residues. The CDR3 DNA follows: TGCGCCAGCAGGCCTCTCCCCACAGGGGACTACGAGCAGTACTTC. It translates to CASRPLPTGDYEQYF.

Only a few counts were recorded for this clonotype. The chain couples TRBV5-6 to TRBJ2-4; 7 nucleotides line up with TRBD1. V was clipped by 5 bases and J by 9 bases; unmatched bases: 8. The length of the CDR3 is 13 residues. Germline loops: CDR1 SGHDT, CDR2 YYEEEE. The DNA for the CDR3 is TGTGCCAGCAGGCCCGGACAGGATGGCATTCAGTACTTC. Translation: CASRPGQDGIQYF.

The chain combines TRBV29-1 with TRBJ1-2; 8 bases line up with TRBD1. CDR3 length: 13 amino acids. The germline gives CDR1 SQVTM, CDR2 ANQGSEA. V lost 5 bases, J lost 5 bases, and 7 bases stayed unmatched. CDR3 amino acids: CSVILDRDYGYTF. The CDR3 DNA sequence: TGCAGCGTTATTTTGGACAGGGATTATGGCTACACCTTC.